This entry lists 10 T cell receptor beta chains sequenced from one sample in a study of beta chain features in type 1 diabetes. Their antigen targets remain unknown. Reverse transcription of all isolated RNA meant that expressed TCRB transcripts were sequenced. Sequencing was performed with immunoSEQ multiplex PCR; in TCRdb, only in-frame clones are kept and a portion is missing. Of 250,000 to 300,000 clones listed, roughly 13% are singletons. Findings and limits, study-wide: People with Type 1 diabetes carried modestly yet significantly shorter TCRB CDR3s in all four CD4+ subsets.

Sequencing input: naive CD4+ T cells from blood. These receptors were taken from a man between 25 and 39 years old with type 1 diabetes.

This clone occurred a few times. The V and J genes are TRBV9 and TRBJ1-5, with 7 positions matching TRBD1. The germline V gene encodes CDR1 SGDLS and CDR2 YYNGEE. The CDR3 loop spans 15 amino acids. Trimming at V came to 4 bases and at J to 1 base, leaving 5 bases not matched to a gene. CDR3 sequence: CASSPGQLSNQPQHF. The CDR3 DNA follows: TGTGCCAGCAGCCCGGGACAGCTCAGCAATCAGCCCCAGCATTTT.

This clone was seen only a few times. The genes are TRBV28 and TRBJ2-3; D is unclear. This CDR3 region has 12 residues. Germline V gene data show CDR1 as MDHEN and CDR2 as SYDVKM. V dropped 5 bases and J dropped 3 bases, with 6 bases sitting between them. Here the CDR3 DNA reads TGTGCCAGCAGTGTGCTAACAGATACGCAGTATTTT. This sequence encodes CASSVLTDTQYF.

This clone was picked up a small number of times. The chain is built from TRBV2 and TRBJ2-7; the match to TRBD1 covers 11 bases. From germline, CDR1 is SNHLY and CDR2 FYNNEI. The CDR3 has 13 amino acids. V lost 7 bases, J lost 7 bases, and 6 bases stayed unmatched. The CDR3 loop reads CASTRDRGGEQYF. CDR3 DNA sequence: TGTGCCAGCACTCGGGACAGGGGGGGAGAGCAGTACTTC.

This clone was counted a few times. The V and J genes are TRBV30 and TRBJ1-1; no reliable D call. CDR1 is GTSNPN, CDR2 SVGIG, per germline (reference sequence). Trimming left V 3 bases short and J 0 bases short, with 5 bases between. The CDR3 runs 12 residues. The CDR3 nucleotides are TGTGCCTGGAGCCTAATGAACACTGAAGCTTTCTTT. This encodes CAWSLMNTEAFF. The full variable domain, its missing parts supplied by reference TRBV30 and TRBJ1-1, is SQTIHQWPATLVQPVGSPLSLECTVEGTSNPNLYWYRQAAGRGLQLLFYSVGIGQISSEVPQNLSASRPQDRQFILSSKKLLLSDSGFYLCAWSLMNTEAFFGQGTRLTVV.

This clone was recorded a few times. V usage is TRBV7-9 and J usage is TRBJ2-2; 7 nucleotides line up with TRBD1. This CDR3 region has 16 residues. Per the germline V gene, CDR1 is SEHNR and CDR2 is FQNEAQ (reference sequence). V gave up 3 bases and J gave up 3 bases; unmatched junction bases: 7. CDR3 DNA sequence: TGTGCCAGCAGCTTCCGAGGGGGCGGCGACACCGGGGAGCTGTTTTTT. Translation gives CASSFRGGGDTGELFF.

V and J are TRBV4-3 and TRBJ1-1, with unresolved D. V gave up 1 base and J gave up 7 bases, with 13 bases separating them. The CDR3 has 14 amino acids. CDR1 and CDR2 (germline): LGHNA, YSLEER. DNA of the CDR3: TGCGCCAGCAGCCAAGGGCAGGCCCGAAGTGAAGCTTTCTTT. Protein product: CASSQGQARSEAFF.

There are a few counts of this clone. The rearrangement joins TRBV30 to TRBJ2-5, with TRBD2 matching over 8 bases. The length of the CDR3 is 14 residues. The V gene's germline CDR1 is GTSNPN and CDR2 SVGIG (reference sequence). J gave up 4 bases and V 5 bases, and 9 bases lay outside the gene matches. The CDR3 sequence is CAWATGRAPETQYF. CDR3 in DNA: TGTGCCTGGGCTACCGGGAGGGCCCCAGAGACCCAGTACTTC.

This clone was observed a handful of times. CDR3 sequence: CASRPVGDEQFF. For the CDR3, the DNA is TGTGCCAGCAGACCCGTAGGGGATGAGCAGTTCTTC. The J gene is TRBJ2-1, the V gene TRBV28; perhaps TRBD1 as D (5 bases). The germline V gene encodes CDR1 MDHEN and CDR2 SYDVKM. Deletions cut 6 bases from V and 8 bases from J, with 11 bases between. The CDR3 consists of 12 residues.

On this clone itself: The sample holds other DNA sequences that translate to the same CDR3. V and J are TRBV5-1 and TRBJ2-5; 8 bases are a match to TRBD2. The germline gives CDR1 SGHRS, CDR2 YFSETQ. The CDR3 is 15 residues long. V dropped 4 bases and J dropped 2; count of bases not matched to a gene: 7. The CDR3 loop reads CASSPGLAGQETQYF. CDR3 DNA sequence: TGCGCCAGCAGCCCCGGACTAGCTGGGCAAGAGACCCAGTACTTC.

The table lists this clone with a few counts. V gene TRBV9 combines with J gene TRBJ1-5; 7 nucleotides match TRBD1. The CDR3 runs to 14 residues. Germline V gene data show CDR1 as SGDLS and CDR2 as YYNGEE. Trimming cost V 4 bases and J 9 bases; bases outside gene matches: 10. This CDR3 reads CASSPQGTSGPQHF. The CDR3, as DNA: TGTGCCAGCAGCCCACAGGGGACCTCTGGGCCCCAGCATTTT.